One and the same sample provided the 25 T cell receptor beta chains below, sequenced in a study of STAT5B mutations in CD4+ large granular lymphocyte leukemia. The assay was immunoSEQ multiplex PCR, and TCRdb's table has in-frame clones only and misses some. The sample lists about 34,000 clones, approximately 82% occurring once. The sample comprised CD4+ T cells from blood buffy coats. All receptors derive from a human donor in good health.

J is TRBJ1-4 and V is TRBV29-1; no firm D call. CDR3 length: 12 residues. Trimming removed 5 bases at V and 3 bases at J, with 7 bases between. CDR1 SQVTM and CDR2 ANQGSEA come from the germline V gene. For the CDR3, the DNA is TGCAGCGTTCTATCAGCTAATGAAAAACTGTTTTTT. It specifies CSVLSANEKLFF.

The rearrangement uses TRBV19 and TRBJ2-7; no firm D call. This CDR3 comprises 8 residues. Trimming removed 10 bases from V and 5 bases from J, with 3 bases in between. The germline CDR1 and CDR2 sequences are LNHDA and SQIVND (reference sequence). The CDR3 loop is CAKDEQYF. The CDR3 region has the DNA TGTGCCAAAGACGAGCAGTACTTC.

The chain is built from TRBV5-1 and TRBJ2-3; D is unclear. The CDR3 runs 12 residues. The germline CDR1 and CDR2 sequences are SGHRS and YFSETQ. The ends were cut back, 2 bases at V and 4 bases at J, with 5 bases in the middle. The CDR3 bases are TGCGCCAGCAGCTTTTCGCCAGATACGCAGTATTTT. As protein: CASSFSPDTQYF.

The rearrangement uses TRBV29-1 and TRBJ1-4; 8 bases fit TRBD1. Germline lookup yields CDR1 SQVTM and CDR2 ANQGSEA. The CDR3 consists of 13 residues. V gave up 7 bases and J gave up 5 bases; unmatched junction bases: 6. This CDR3 reads CSAVGQGNEKLFF. The DNA of the CDR3 is TGCAGCGCCGTCGGACAGGGCAATGAAAAACTGTTTTTT.

The chain couples TRBV5-1 to TRBJ2-1, with TRBD2 as a possible D gene (6 bases). Germline V gene sequence: CDR1 SGHRS, CDR2 YFSETQ. The CDR3 totals 17 residues. V lost 3 bases and J lost 0, with 16 bases in between. Here the CDR3 DNA reads TGCGCCAGCAGCTGGGGATTGCGGGGTAGCTCCTACAATGAGCAGTTCTTC. Protein product: CASSWGLRGSSYNEQFF.

The V call is TRBV9, the J call TRBJ2-6; D not certain. V lost 1 base and J lost 6, with 11 bases in between. This CDR3 comprises 15 residues. Germline V gives CDR1 SGDLS, CDR2 YYNGEE. The CDR3 spells CASSVTSEVANVLTF. CDR3 bases: TGTGCCAGCAGCGTAACGTCCGAAGTGGCCAACGTCCTGACTTTC.

The chain has TRBV6-6 and TRBJ2-7; 8 bases agree with TRBD1. V lost 2 bases and J lost 3; bases outside the gene matches: 6. This CDR3 is built from 15 residues. CDR1 MNHNY and CDR2 SVGAGI come from the germline V gene (reference sequence). The CDR3 sequence: CASSYRGQGGYEQYF. CDR3 DNA: TGTGCCAGCAGTTACAGAGGACAGGGAGGCTACGAGCAGTACTTC.

This chain joins TRBV11-3 and TRBJ2-3; D possibly corresponds to TRBD2 (6 bases). The ends were cut back, 2 bases at V and 6 bases at J, with 9 bases in the middle. The CDR3 runs 13 residues. Germline V gene data show CDR1 as SGHNT and CDR2 as YENEEA. CDR3 region: CASSLSGTDTQYF. CDR3 nucleotides: TGTGCCAGCAGCTTATCCGGGACTGATACGCAGTATTTT.

The chain uses TRBV19 and TRBJ2-5; D call uncertain. From germline, CDR1 is LNHDA and CDR2 SQIVND (reference sequence). V was pared by 3 bases and J by 6 bases, with 11 bases between. The CDR3 extends over 13 amino acids. CDR3 sequence: CASSMRQEQTQYF. For the CDR3, the DNA is TGTGCCAGTAGTATGAGGCAGGAACAGACCCAGTACTTC.

The rearrangement joins TRBV11-3 to TRBJ2-2; D may match TRBD1 or TRBD2 (5 bases each). Trimming shortened V by 1 base and J by 4 bases, and 7 bases separated the two germline ends. Looked up from germline, CDR1 is SGHNT and CDR2 is YENEEA. The CDR3 is 14 amino acids. CDR3 residues: CASSLGGFTGELFF. The CDR3 DNA reads TGTGCCAGCAGCTTAGGGGGGTTCACCGGGGAGCTGTTTTTT.

The CDR3 here is CASSLAGGEWNEQFF. The CDR3 DNA follows: TGTGCCAGCTCGTTAGCGGGGGGGGAGTGGAATGAGCAGTTCTTC. V and J are TRBV11-3 and TRBJ2-1, with 11 nucleotides matching TRBD2. This CDR3 comprises 15 residues. V lost 8 bases to trimming and J lost 7 bases; unmatched junction nucleotides: 10. Germline-derived CDR1 and CDR2 are SGHNT and YENEEA.

This clone was seen more than once but under ten times. V gene TRBV18 combines with J gene TRBJ2-7; no clear D. The V and J ends lost 1 base and 5 bases respectively, with 9 bases between them. The CDR3 length is 13 residues. Germline CDR1 and CDR2: KGHSH and LQKENI. CDR3 bases: TGTGCCAGCTCACCACGTGATGGTAACGAGCAGTACTTC. It encodes CASSPRDGNEQYF.

The rearrangement joins TRBV18 to TRBJ1-5, with a possible D match to TRBD1 (5 bases). Trimming cost V 1 base and J 2 bases, with 12 bases left between them. In germline, CDR1 is KGHSH, CDR2 LQKENI. CDR3 size: 16 residues. The CDR3 bases are TGTGCCAGCTCACCACGGGACGGAGGGGGCAATCAGCCCCAGCATTTT. The encoded protein is CASSPRDGGGNQPQHF.

J is TRBJ1-2 and V is TRBV29-1; D uncertain. There are 13 residues in the CDR3. Trimming removed 5 bases at V and 2 bases at J, with 12 bases between. Germline CDR1 is SQVTM and CDR2 is ANQGSEA. CDR3 loop: CSVYRAANYGYTF. The CDR3 region has the DNA TGCAGCGTTTATCGGGCGGCGAACTATGGCTACACCTTC.

This chain connects TRBV6-1 to TRBJ1-5; no definite D call. Germline V lookup: CDR1 MNHNS, CDR2 SASEGT. The CDR3 is 15 residues long. V lost 2 bases and J 6 bases, leaving 14 bases between the germline ends. The CDR3 here is CASSEWAPQVQPQHF. The CDR3, as DNA: TGTGCCAGCAGTGAATGGGCGCCCCAGGTTCAGCCCCAGCATTTT.

The V and J genes are TRBV5-6 and TRBJ1-1, with 7 bases lining up with TRBD1. Per the germline V gene, CDR1 is SGHDT and CDR2 is YYEEEE. Trimming cost V 7 bases and J 2 bases; bases outside gene matches: 11. The CDR3 extends over 15 amino acids. The CDR3 here is CASSQGGRINTEAFF. CDR3 nucleotide sequence: TGTGCCAGCTCCCAGGGGGGACGGATTAACACTGAAGCTTTCTTT.

The chain is built from TRBV25-1 and TRBJ1-5, with TRBD1 matching 7 bases. Germline-derived CDR1 and CDR2 are MGHDK and SYGVNS. The J segment lost 5 bases and the V segment lost 2 bases, leaving 3 bases of the junction unmatched. The CDR3 has 14 residues. The CDR3, as DNA: TGTGCCAGCAGTGAAGGACAGGTCTATCAGCCCCAGCATTTT. Its protein is CASSEGQVYQPQHF.

This clone was counted a few times. This sample includes further DNA sequences coding for the same CDR3. The chain has TRBV5-1 and TRBJ2-5; no clear D. Trimming shortened V by 1 base and J by 3 bases, and 1 base separated the two germline ends. This CDR3 spans 11 amino acids. Germline loops: CDR1 SGHRS, CDR2 YFSETQ. The CDR3, as DNA: TGCGCCAGCAGCTTGAAAGAGACCCAGTACTTC. It specifies CASSLKETQYF.

This rearrangement joins TRBV9 to TRBJ2-1; 12 nucleotides agree with TRBD2. In germline, CDR1 is SGDLS, CDR2 YYNGEE. V dropped 3 bases and J dropped 3; count of bases not matched to a gene: 4. The CDR3 is made up of 16 amino acids. Here the CDR3 reads CASSAATSGGYNEQFF. The CDR3 bases are TGTGCCAGCAGCGCCGCGACTAGCGGGGGCTACAATGAGCAGTTCTTC.

This clone was counted only a few times. This rearrangement joins TRBV5-6 to TRBJ1-3; D unclear. Deletions cut 2 bases from V and 6 bases from J, with 15 bases between. The CDR3 sequence is 15 residues long. Germline CDR1 is SGHDT and CDR2 is YYEEEE. The CDR3 sequence: CASSFGSGQSNTIYF. CDR3 in DNA: TGTGCCAGCAGCTTTGGAAGCGGCCAATCAAACACCATATATTTT.

The chain joins TRBV9 to TRBJ2-7, with 8 bases lining up with TRBD2. CDR3 length: 14 residues. Germline CDR1 reads SGDLS; CDR2 reads YYNGEE. With 2 bases clipped from V and 5 bases from J, the junction kept 6 bases outside the gene matches. DNA for the CDR3: TGTGCCAGCAGCGTCCGGGGGGGCATCAACGAGCAGTACTTC. It yields the protein CASSVRGGINEQYF.

The rearrangement links TRBV5-5 to TRBJ2-5; maybe TRBD1 (7 bases). CDR3 length: 15 residues. V gave up 3 bases and J gave up 5 bases, with 17 bases separating them. Per germline, CDR1 SGHKS and CDR2 YYEKEE (reference sequence). The DNA for the CDR3 is TGTGCCAGCAGCTACTCAGGGGGGAGTTGGGAGACCCAGTACTTC. Translating gives CASSYSGGSWETQYF.

J is TRBJ1-1 and V is TRBV5-4; D might be TRBD1 (5 bases). Trimming took 4 bases from V and 11 from J, leaving 18 bases between them. Germline CDR1 SGHNT, CDR2 YYREEE (reference sequence). This CDR3 comprises 13 residues. The CDR3 region has the DNA TGTGCCAGCAGCCTGCCCGGGACCCCGGCGGCTTTCTTT. Its protein product is CASSLPGTPAAFF.

V and J are TRBV7-2 and TRBJ2-3; D gene unclear. V was pared by 1 base and J by 5 bases, with 4 bases between. The CDR3 is made up of 12 amino acids. Germline values: CDR1 SGHTA, CDR2 FQGNSA. DNA for the CDR3: TGTGCCAGCAGCTTAGTGGAAGATACGCAGTATTTT. This encodes CASSLVEDTQYF.

This chain connects TRBV19 to TRBJ2-1; possible D gene TRBD1, 5 bases. V lost 9 bases, J lost 9 bases, and 18 bases lay in between. The CDR3 is made up of 13 amino acids. Germline V CDR1 and CDR2: LNHDA, SQIVND (reference sequence). The CDR3 nucleotides read TGTGCCAGCATAGACAGACCCCGCAGTGAGCAGTTCTTC. Encoded protein: CASIDRPRSEQFF.